One sample yielded the 24 T cell receptor beta chains listed below, sequenced in a study of CD4+ T cells in melanoma. Data came from immunoSEQ multiplex PCR; TCRdb stores just in-frame clones and leaves some out. Among 13,000 or so clones listed, about 64% were seen once. The sample taken for sequencing was cells from a culture (not recorded whether cultured in vitro). The source of these receptors is a human donor with melanoma.

This chain joins TRBV6-1 and TRBJ1-1; possibly TRBD1 for D (5 bases). V gave up 10 bases and J gave up 6 bases, with 21 bases separating them. The germline V gene encodes CDR1 MNHNS and CDR2 SASEGT. The CDR3 totals 14 residues. The CDR3 DNA sequence: TGTGCCACACGCGGCGGGGGGGTCGGCGCTGAAGCTTTCTTT. This codes for CATRGGGVGAEAFF.

This sequence joins TRBV6-6 and TRBJ2-5; either TRBD1 or TRBD2 may supply D (6 bases each). The V gene lost 5 bases and the J gene lost 5 bases, with 18 bases spanning the gap. CDR1 is MNHNY, CDR2 SVGAGI, per germline (reference sequence). The CDR3 has 15 amino acids. Written as DNA, the CDR3 is TGTGCCAGCAGTCCTGGTGTTGGGGGGCGGGAGACCCAGTACTTC. This gives the protein CASSPGVGGRETQYF.

This clone was detected only a few times. The chain combines TRBV6-5 with TRBJ1-4; D perhaps matches TRBD1 (6 bases). V dropped 3 bases and J dropped 8 bases, with 13 bases sitting between them. Germline assignment: CDR1 MNHEY and CDR2 SVGAGI. The CDR3 has 14 residues. CDR3 amino acids: CASSYGQTREKLFF. CDR3 bases: TGTGCCAGCAGTTATGGACAGACTAGGGAAAAACTGTTTTTT.

This clone turned up a few times. The V gene is TRBV10-1, the J gene TRBJ2-2; no definite D call. The ends were cut back, 8 bases at V and 0 bases at J, with 13 bases in the middle. CDR1 and CDR2 (germline): WNHNN, SYGVQD (reference sequence). The CDR3 totals 15 residues. The chain's CDR3 is CASQNSRTNTGELFF. CDR3 nucleotides: TGCGCCAGCCAAAATAGCAGGACGAACACCGGGGAGCTGTTTTTT.

The chain joins TRBV27 to TRBJ1-3; D ambiguous. Trimming removed 4 bases from V and 0 bases from J, with 7 bases in between. The germline CDR1 and CDR2 sequences are MNHEY and SMNVEV (reference sequence). CDR3 size: 14 residues. CDR3 protein: CASSSGVSGNTIYF. The CDR3 DNA sequence: TGTGCCAGCAGTTCGGGTGTCTCTGGAAACACCATATATTTT.

The gene calls are TRBV30 and TRBJ1-2; TRBD1 might be the D (6 bases). Deletions cut 4 bases from V and 9 bases from J, with 18 bases between. The length of the CDR3 is 13 residues. Germline V gene lookup returns CDR1 GTSNPN and CDR2 SVGIG (reference sequence). The CDR3 DNA reads as TGTGCCTGGATTGGCAGGGGAGGAAGTAGCTACACCTTC. Protein: CAWIGRGGSSYTF. Using reference TRBV30 and TRBJ1-2 for the parts outside the CDR3, the full variable domain is SQTIHQWPATLVQPVGSPLSLECTVEGTSNPNLYWYRQAAGRGLQLLFYSVGIGQISSEVPQNLSASRPQDRQFILSSKKLLLSDSGFYLCAWIGRGGSSYTFGSGTRLTVV.

The gene calls are TRBV6-1 and TRBJ2-2, with a weak D call TRBD1 (6 bases). CDR1 is MNHNS and CDR2 is SASEGT in the germline V gene. The CDR3 spans 13 residues. Trimming shortened V by 6 bases and J by 8 bases, and 13 bases separated the two germline ends. CDR3 in DNA: TGTGCCAGCAGAGTCGGGACATTTGGGGAGCTGTTTTTT. Amino acid sequence: CASRVGTFGELFF.

The chain couples TRBV6-6 to TRBJ1-5; the D is unclear. Germline V CDR1 and CDR2: MNHNY, SVGAGI (reference sequence). The CDR3 covers 13 residues. The V end lost 1 base, the J end lost 4 bases, and 5 bases lay between the germline ends. DNA for the CDR3: TGTGCCAGCAGTTACTTAGAGAATCAGCCCCAGCATTTT. This encodes CASSYLENQPQHF.

This clone has just one count. This sequence joins TRBV30 and TRBJ1-1, with a tentative D call TRBD1 (5 bases). Trimming took 4 bases from V and 0 from J, leaving 9 bases between them. This CDR3 comprises 13 residues. CDR1 is GTSNPN and CDR2 is SVGIG in the germline V gene (reference sequence). CDR3 amino acids: CAWTGPMNTEAFF. CDR3 sequence (DNA): TGTGCCTGGACAGGGCCCATGAACACTGAAGCTTTCTTT.

CDR3 DNA: TGTGCCTGGAGTGTACCAGGGGGGAGGCCCCAGCATTTT. Translated: CAWSVPGGRPQHF. V gene TRBV30 combines with J gene TRBJ1-5; 7 bases align to TRBD1. Trimming took 0 bases from V and 9 from J; bases not matched to a gene: 5. Germline V lookup: CDR1 GTSNPN, CDR2 SVGIG (reference sequence). The CDR3 extends over 13 amino acids.

The chain recombines TRBV6-5 with TRBJ2-7, with 7 bases aligning to TRBD2. J gave up 7 bases and V 5 bases, and 11 bases lay outside the gene matches. The CDR3 consists of 14 residues. CDR1 and CDR2 (germline): MNHEY, SVGAGI. CDR3 protein: CASSRRGGEGEQYF. CDR3 nucleotides: TGTGCCAGCAGTAGGCGGGGCGGGGAGGGAGAGCAGTACTTC.

The genes are TRBV5-8 and TRBJ2-1; D is ambiguous. V was clipped by 2 bases and J by 6 bases, with 12 bases between them. Germline CDR1 and CDR2: SGHTS and YDEGEE. The CDR3 loop spans 14 amino acids. The CDR3 here is CASSLRTSLNEQFF. The CDR3 DNA is TGTGCCAGCAGCTTACGGACGAGCCTCAATGAGCAGTTCTTC.

The V and J genes are TRBV29-1 and TRBJ2-3; D ambiguous. The V gene lost 1 base and the J gene lost 6 bases, with 11 bases spanning the gap. There are 13 residues in the CDR3. CDR1 and CDR2 from the germline V gene are SQVTM and ANQGSEA. CDR3 DNA sequence: TGCAGCGTTGAAGTGCAGGCAGCCGATACGCAGTATTTT. Protein product: CSVEVQAADTQYF.

The rearrangement joins TRBV19 to TRBJ2-7, with unresolved D. The CDR3 has 16 residues. Trimming removed 4 bases at V and 5 bases at J, with 21 bases between. Germline V lookup: CDR1 LNHDA, CDR2 SQIVND (reference sequence). The CDR3 nucleotides read TGTGCCAGTAGTACCCGGGCGTCCGGGTTTAGGGACGAGCAGTACTTC. This sequence encodes CASSTRASGFRDEQYF.

The rearrangement joins TRBV18 to TRBJ1-1, with a possible D match to TRBD1 (5 bases). Germline V lookup: CDR1 KGHSH, CDR2 LQKENI. Trimming took 1 base from V and 6 from J, leaving 9 bases between them. This CDR3 region has 13 residues. The CDR3 loop reads CASSPRGDAEAFF. The CDR3 region has the DNA TGTGCCAGCTCACCACGGGGGGACGCTGAAGCTTTCTTT.

The gene calls are TRBV18 and TRBJ2-2, with D possibly matching TRBD1 (6 bases). The CDR3 loop spans 15 amino acids. The V end lost 3 bases, the J end lost 1 base, and 9 bases lay between the germline ends. Germline CDR1 KGHSH, CDR2 LQKENI. As DNA, the CDR3 is TGTGCCAGCTCACCCGACAGGAAGAACACCGGGGAGCTGTTTTTT. Residues: CASSPDRKNTGELFF.

J is TRBJ2-2 and V is TRBV10-2; 8 bases are a match to TRBD1. Germline values: CDR1 WSHSY, CDR2 SAAADI. The V segment lost 9 bases and the J segment 1 base; nucleotides outside the gene matches: 1. This CDR3 has 13 residues. The DNA of the CDR3 is TGCGCCAGTGGACAGGGGAACACCGGGGAGCTGTTTTTT. Protein: CASGQGNTGELFF.

The CDR3: CAISWGGKAFF. The CDR3 DNA reads TGTGCCATTTCATGGGGGGGGAAAGCTTTCTTT. This chain links TRBV6-1 with TRBJ1-1, with a weak D call TRBD1 (5 bases). Germline V gives CDR1 MNHNS, CDR2 SASEGT. The ends were cut back, 10 bases at V and 9 bases at J, with 15 bases in the middle. The CDR3 covers 11 residues.

This clone has a handful of counts. The rearrangement uses TRBV30 and TRBJ1-1; TRBD1 aligns across 9 bases. This CDR3 comprises 14 residues. Germline V CDR1 and CDR2: GTSNPN, SVGIG (reference sequence). With 8 bases clipped from V and 2 bases from J, the junction kept 9 bases outside the gene matches. The CDR3 loop is CALHGQGLNTEAFF. The CDR3 nucleotides read TGTGCCCTGCACGGACAGGGGTTAAACACTGAAGCTTTCTTT.

The sample holds a few counts of this clone. The chain recombines TRBV10-3 with TRBJ1-4; a possible D gene is TRBD1 (5 bases). Trimming took off 4 bases at V and 8 bases at J, with 11 bases between the two ends. The germline CDR1 and CDR2 sequences are ENHRY and SYGVKD. The CDR3 has 13 residues. The CDR3 region has the DNA TGTGCCATCAGTGCCAGGGATGGCGAAAAACTGTTTTTT. Its translation: CAISARDGEKLFF.

This clone appeared once. This chain links TRBV7-8 with TRBJ2-3; the D is unclear. V was pared by 2 bases and J by 0 bases, with 12 bases between. This CDR3 spans 16 amino acids. The V gene's germline CDR1 is SGHVS and CDR2 FQNEAQ. The CDR3 DNA is TGTGCCAGCAGCTTAATGACCAGATCTAGCACAGATACGCAGTATTTT. Its protein is CASSLMTRSSTDTQYF.

This rearrangement joins TRBV7-2 to TRBJ1-1, with D perhaps TRBD1 (5 bases). This CDR3 contains 16 residues. Trimming took 4 bases from V and 6 from J, leaving 21 bases between them. CDR1 and CDR2 from the germline V gene are SGHTA and FQGNSA. The CDR3 region is CASSWRGDRAGSEAFF. CDR3 in DNA: TGTGCCAGCAGCTGGAGAGGGGACCGGGCCGGCTCTGAAGCTTTCTTT.

The chain uses TRBV4-1 and TRBJ2-3, with TRBD1 as a possible D gene (10 bases). Per germline, CDR1 MGHRA and CDR2 YSYEKL. This CDR3 is built from 19 residues. The V end was cut by 3 bases, the J end by 1 base, with 23 bases between. CDR3 bases: TGCGCCAGCAGCCAGCTAGCGGGACAGGGGCTGCTTGGCACAGATACGCAGTATTTT. This codes for CASSQLAGQGLLGTDTQYF.

The chain combines TRBV11-2 with TRBJ2-1; 9 bases agree with TRBD2. The CDR3 has 15 residues. Germline CDR1 and CDR2: SGHAT and FQNNGV. J lost 1 base, V lost 5 bases, and 3 bases had no gene match. This chain's CDR3 is CASSPRGGSYNEQFF. CDR3 bases: TGTGCCAGCAGCCCGCGGGGGGGATCCTACAATGAGCAGTTCTTC.